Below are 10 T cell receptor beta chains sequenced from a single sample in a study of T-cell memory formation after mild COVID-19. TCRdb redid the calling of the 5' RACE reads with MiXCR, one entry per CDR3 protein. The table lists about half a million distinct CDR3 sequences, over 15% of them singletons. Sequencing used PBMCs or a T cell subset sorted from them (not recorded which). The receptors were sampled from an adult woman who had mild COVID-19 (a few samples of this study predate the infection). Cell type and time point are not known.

DNA of the CDR3: TGTGCCTGGAGTCCAGGGGGCGCGAACACCGGGGAGCTGTTTTTT. Translation: CAWSPGGANTGELFF. The rearrangement uses TRBV30 and TRBJ2-2; 8 nucleotides agree with TRBD1. The germline CDR1 and CDR2 sequences are GTSNPN and SVGIG (reference sequence). This CDR3 contains 15 residues. Trimming cost V 2 bases and J 0 bases; bases outside gene matches: 2.

CDR3 sequence (DNA): TGTGCCAGCAGTTTACCCCCGACAGATAACAATCAGCCCCAGCATTTT. The encoded protein is CASSLPPTDNNQPQHF. The chain couples TRBV12-3 or TRBV12-4 to TRBJ1-5; tentative D call: TRBD1 (5 bases). The ends were cut back, 2 bases at V and 3 bases at J, with 14 bases in the middle. The CDR3 has 16 residues.

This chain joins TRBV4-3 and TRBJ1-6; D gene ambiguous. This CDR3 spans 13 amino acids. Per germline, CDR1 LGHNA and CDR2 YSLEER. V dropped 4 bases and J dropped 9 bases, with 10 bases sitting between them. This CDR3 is CASSLGRASPLHF. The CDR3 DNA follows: TGCGCCAGCAGCCTAGGACGCGCTTCACCCCTCCACTTT.

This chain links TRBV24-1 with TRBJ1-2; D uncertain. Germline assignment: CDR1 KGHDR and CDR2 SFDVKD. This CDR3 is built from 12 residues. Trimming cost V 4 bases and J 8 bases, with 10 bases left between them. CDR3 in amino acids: CATSEYSGGYTF. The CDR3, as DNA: TGTGCCACCAGTGAGTACAGCGGGGGCTACACCTTC.

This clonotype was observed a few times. Written as DNA, the CDR3 is TGTGCCAGCAGGGTCCCCTACGGCGAGCAGTACTTC. Its protein product is CASRVPYGEQYF. The genes are TRBV10-3 and TRBJ2-7; D possibly corresponds to TRBD1 (5 bases). The CDR3 loop spans 12 amino acids. The germline V gene has CDR1 ENHRY and CDR2 SYGVKD. V gave up 10 bases and J gave up 6 bases, with 16 bases separating them.

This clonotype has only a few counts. The CDR3 coding sequence is TGTGCCAGCAGCCCGTCCCTAGCGGGGCGCAATGAGCAGTTCTTC. It specifies CASSPSLAGRNEQFF. The V call is TRBV7-3, the J call TRBJ2-1; TRBD2 aligns across 9 bases. The CDR3 runs 15 residues. V lost 5 bases to trimming and J lost 6 bases; unmatched junction nucleotides: 8. Looked up from germline, CDR1 is SGHTA and CDR2 is FQGTGA.

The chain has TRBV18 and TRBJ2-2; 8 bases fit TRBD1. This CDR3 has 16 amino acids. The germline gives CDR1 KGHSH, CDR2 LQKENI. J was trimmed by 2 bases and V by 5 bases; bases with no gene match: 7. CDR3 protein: CASSVTGQANTGELFF. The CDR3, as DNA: TGTGCCAGCTCAGTAACGGGACAGGCTAACACCGGGGAGCTGTTTTTT.

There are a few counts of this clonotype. CDR3 nucleotides: TGCGCCAGCAGCTTGGAATCCCCCAAGAATGAAAAACTGTTTTTT. It encodes CASSLESPKNEKLFF. J is TRBJ1-4 and V is TRBV5-1; D ambiguous. The CDR3 runs 15 residues. The V end was cut by 0 bases, the J end by 5 bases, with 11 bases between. The V gene's germline CDR1 is SGHRS and CDR2 YFSETQ.

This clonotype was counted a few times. CDR3 residues: CASNQGQPYGYTF. The CDR3 DNA is TGTGCCAGCAACCAGGGACAGCCCTATGGCTACACCTTC. V usage is TRBV7-9 and J usage is TRBJ1-2; the match to TRBD1 covers 7 bases. V shed 7 bases, J shed 4 bases, and the junction held 6 bases outside the gene matches. The CDR3 runs to 13 residues. Germline V gene lookup returns CDR1 SEHNR and CDR2 FQNEAQ (reference sequence). Full variable domain (outside the CDR3, taken from reference TRBV7-9 and TRBJ1-2): DTGVSQNPRHKITKRGQNVTFRCDPISEHNRLYWYRQTLGQGPEFLTYFQNEAQLEKSRLLSDRFSAERPKGSFSTLEIQRTEQGDSAMYLCASNQGQPYGYTFGSGTRLTVV.

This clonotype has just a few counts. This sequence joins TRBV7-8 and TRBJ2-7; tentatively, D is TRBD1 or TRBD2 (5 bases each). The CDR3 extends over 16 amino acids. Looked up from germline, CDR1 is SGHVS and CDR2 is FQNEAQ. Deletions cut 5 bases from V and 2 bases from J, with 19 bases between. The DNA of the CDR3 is TGTGCCAGCAGCCCTTGGGACCTAAAAGGGACCTACGAGCAGTACTTC. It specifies CASSPWDLKGTYEQYF.